This T cell receptor beta chain was retrieved from a study of beta chain features in type 1 diabetes (dated by TCRdb to the late 2010s). The study in broad terms: No differences in mean age, gender distribution, total cell number or subset yield were found between patients and healthy donors. Regulatory and stem cell-like memory subsets were obtained from only 8 patients and roughly eight healthy donors, while naive and central memory subsets were obtained from all 28 donors. Across all samples, roughly 110,000,000 sorted cells were examined, and cell number per subset correlated strongly with RNA yield. The study compared the TCRB repertoires of sorted circulating CD4+ T cell subsets in recently diagnosed type 1 diabetes patients with those in matched healthy donors.

What the work shows at the level of the full study, not this receptor alone: PCR may preferentially amplify shorter templates, but because patient and control samples were amplified and corrected together, any resulting skew would affect both groups equally. Sequencing cDNA rather than genomic DNA could over-represent highly expressing activated cells, although activation and CD3 levels did not differ between groups. HLA sub-analyses involved small numbers of individuals, so any influence of HLA type on TCRB rearrangement remained unresolved. The naive, central memory and regulatory TCRB repertoires appeared to resemble one another more closely among patients than among healthy donors. At VDJ recombination sites, patients with type 1 diabetes made fewer insertions and deleted more nucleotides, a pattern implying thymic rearrangement abnormalities. A moderate but significant shortening of TCRB CDR3 length was observed in type 1 diabetes patients in all four CD4+ subsets.

This clone has only a few counts. Its antigen is currently not known. Per-nucleotide qualities are absent, and no much larger clonotype sits a single base away. Each donor gave one peripheral blood draw, averaging roughly 100 mL, which was collected into heparinised tubes. Naive, central memory, regulatory and stem cell-like memory CD4+ T cells were sorted on a BD FACSAria II using a panel including CD45RO, CCR7, CD25, CD127, CD95 and CD27. Every sorted population had a purity above 98%. PBMCs were separated immediately by Lymphoprep density gradient centrifugation and were stained directly, without being cultured. To minimize batch effects, samples were stained and sorted in pairs, one healthy donor with one patient per experiment. All of the isolated RNA was reverse transcribed with the High Capacity cDNA Reverse Transcription Kit, so expressed TCRB transcripts were sequenced. Deep immunoSEQ sequencing was applied to naive, central memory and regulatory T cell samples, giving an average of roughly 3.3 million total reads per sample. Sorted cells were lysed in RLT buffer and RNA was extracted with DNase-treated RNeasy Micro or Mini kits, depending on cell number. Each cell subset was processed separately to prevent cross-contamination, with patient and healthy donor samples processed together. TCRB sequences were amplified from cDNA with the immunoSEQ multiplex PCR, producing 87-bp fragments spanning the CDR3 region. The amplicons were sequenced using the Illumina HiSeq platform. On the authors' methods: Synthetic template baselines were used to correct PCR bias computationally, reads within Hamming distance 2 were collapsed, and singletons that could not be merged were discarded. Reads were aligned to IMGT to assign V, D and J genes, CDR3 length, and insertions or deletions at six rearrangement sites. Within each subset, clonotype counts were normalized to sorted cell number, after which true diversity and Gini coefficients were computed with the tcR R package. Repertoire sharing was quantified using the overlap coefficient calculated on TCRB nucleotide sequences. As a proxy for the pre-selection repertoire, out-of-frame TCRB sequences from naive cells were analyzed. Entries here come from immuneACCESS through TCRdb and include only in-frame sequences with V and J called. Some clones fail to appear in such tables; in the studies checked, an unresolved V gene covers under half of the shortfall, and the cause of the remainder is unknown. V, J and clone size are those of that table, while D and trimming were read from the DNA. Here the sample has hundreds of thousands of clones; about an eighth occur a single time. Over 0.035% of the sample goes to the ten largest clones.

The junction shows trimming of 5 bases on V and 0 bases on J, plus 8 bases between the germline ends. The CDR3, cysteine through phenylalanine, is 15 amino acids long. The sequence is cut down to CDR3 DNA, 45 bases in frame from base 1. CDR1 and CDR2 are drawn from the germline V gene: SGHTA, FQGNSA. The source of this sequence is a woman under 30 in good health. The sequencing input was naive CD4+ T cells from blood. Reading the label with the study, this specimen's cell subset or site is: true naive CD4+ T cells. The chain employs TRBV7-2 and TRBJ2-6; no confident D gene assignment can be made. The CDR3 corresponds to CASSPRVSGANVLTF. The DNA sequence is as follows: TGTGCCAGCAGCCCCCGGGTCTCTGGGGCCAACGTCCTGACTTTC.